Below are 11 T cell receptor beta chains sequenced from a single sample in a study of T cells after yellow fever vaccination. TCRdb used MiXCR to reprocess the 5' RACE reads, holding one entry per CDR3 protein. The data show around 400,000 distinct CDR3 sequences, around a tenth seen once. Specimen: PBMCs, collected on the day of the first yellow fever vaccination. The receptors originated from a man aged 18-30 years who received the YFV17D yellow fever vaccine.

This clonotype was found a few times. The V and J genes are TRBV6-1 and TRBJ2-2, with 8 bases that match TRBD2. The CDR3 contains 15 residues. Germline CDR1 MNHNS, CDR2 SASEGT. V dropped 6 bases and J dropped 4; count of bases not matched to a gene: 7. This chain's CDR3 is CASRRGAQGTGELFF. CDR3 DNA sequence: TGTGCCAGCAGGCGGGGGGCGCAGGGCACCGGGGAGCTGTTTTTT.

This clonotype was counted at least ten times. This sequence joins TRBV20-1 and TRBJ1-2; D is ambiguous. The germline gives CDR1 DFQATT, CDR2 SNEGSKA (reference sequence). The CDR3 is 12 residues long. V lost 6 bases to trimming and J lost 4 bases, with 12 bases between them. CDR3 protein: CSAPIRSYGYTF. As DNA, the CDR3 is TGCAGTGCACCGATCAGGAGCTATGGCTACACCTTC.

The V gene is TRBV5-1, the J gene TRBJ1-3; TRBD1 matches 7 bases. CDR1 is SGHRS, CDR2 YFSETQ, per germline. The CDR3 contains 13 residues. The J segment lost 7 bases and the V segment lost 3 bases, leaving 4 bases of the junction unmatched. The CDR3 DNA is TGCGCCAGCAGCTCGGGACAGACCAACACCATATATTTT. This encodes CASSSGQTNTIYF.

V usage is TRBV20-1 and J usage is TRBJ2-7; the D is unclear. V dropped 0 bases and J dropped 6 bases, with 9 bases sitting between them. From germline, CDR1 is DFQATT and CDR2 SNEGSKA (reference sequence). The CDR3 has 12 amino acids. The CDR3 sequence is CSARDNRGEQYF. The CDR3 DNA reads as TGCAGTGCTAGAGACAACAGAGGCGAGCAGTACTTC.

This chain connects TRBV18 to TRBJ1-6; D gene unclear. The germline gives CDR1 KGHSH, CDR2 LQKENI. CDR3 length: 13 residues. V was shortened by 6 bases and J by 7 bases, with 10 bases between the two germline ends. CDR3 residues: CASSREWNSPLHF. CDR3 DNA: TGTGCCAGCTCGAGGGAGTGGAATTCACCCCTCCACTTT.

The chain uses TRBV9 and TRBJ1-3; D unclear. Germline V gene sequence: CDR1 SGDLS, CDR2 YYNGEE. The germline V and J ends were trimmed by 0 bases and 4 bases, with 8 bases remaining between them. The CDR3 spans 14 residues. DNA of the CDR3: TGTGCCAGCAGCGTAGGTATTGGGGGAAACACCATATATTTT. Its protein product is CASSVGIGGNTIYF.

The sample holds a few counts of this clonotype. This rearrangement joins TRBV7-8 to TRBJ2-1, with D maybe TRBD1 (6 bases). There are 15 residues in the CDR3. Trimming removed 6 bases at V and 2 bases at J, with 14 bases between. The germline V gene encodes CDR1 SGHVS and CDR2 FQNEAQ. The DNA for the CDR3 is TGTGCCAGCAGACGAGCCAGGGGACCCTACAATGAGCAGTTCTTC. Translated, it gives CASRRARGPYNEQFF. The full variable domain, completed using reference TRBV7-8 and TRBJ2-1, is GAGVSQSPRYKVAKRGQDVALRCDPISGHVSLFWYQQALGQGPEFLTYFQNEAQLDKSGLPSDRFFAERPEGSVSTLKIQRTQQEDSAVYLCASRRARGPYNEQFFGPGTRLTVL.

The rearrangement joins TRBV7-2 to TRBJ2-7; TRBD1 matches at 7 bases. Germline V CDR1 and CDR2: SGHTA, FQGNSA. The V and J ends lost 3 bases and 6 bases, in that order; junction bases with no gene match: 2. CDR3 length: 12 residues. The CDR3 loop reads CASSFTGVEQYF. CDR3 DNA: TGTGCCAGCAGCTTTACAGGGGTCGAGCAGTACTTC.

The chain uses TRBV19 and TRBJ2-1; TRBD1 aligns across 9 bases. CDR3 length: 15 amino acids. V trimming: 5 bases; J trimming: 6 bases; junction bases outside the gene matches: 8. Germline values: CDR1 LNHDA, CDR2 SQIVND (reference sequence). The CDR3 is CASSVGQGIPNEQFF. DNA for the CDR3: TGTGCCAGTAGTGTCGGACAGGGGATCCCCAATGAGCAGTTCTTC.

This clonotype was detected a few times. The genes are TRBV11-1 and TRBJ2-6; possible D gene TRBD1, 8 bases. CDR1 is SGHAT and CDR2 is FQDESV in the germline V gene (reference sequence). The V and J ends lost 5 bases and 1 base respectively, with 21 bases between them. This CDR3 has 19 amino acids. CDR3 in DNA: TGTGCCAGCAGCGGGGCGGGGGACAGGACAATATCTGGGGCCAACGTCCTGACTTTC. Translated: CASSGAGDRTISGANVLTF.

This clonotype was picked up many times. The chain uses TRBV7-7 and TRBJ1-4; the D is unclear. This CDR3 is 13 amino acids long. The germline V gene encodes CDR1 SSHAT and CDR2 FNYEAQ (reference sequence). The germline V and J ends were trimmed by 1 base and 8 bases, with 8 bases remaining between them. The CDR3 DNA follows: TGTGCCAGCAGCTTAGGAGCACGGGAAAAACTGTTTTTT. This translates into CASSLGAREKLFF.